This is a list of T cell receptor beta chains from one sample in a study of Graves' ophthalmopathy and Graves' hyperthyroidism. TCRdb re-derived calls from the multiplex PCR reads in MiXCR, one entry per CDR3 protein. The top ten clones hold roughly 10% of a sample with about 1.2 million distinct CDR3 sequences, about two fifths of them seen once. The source material was peripheral blood or thyroid tissue (not recorded which). The receptors originated from an adult man with Graves' hyperthyroidism. Both conserved end residues are part of each CDR3. The order of the fields is D gene, V gene, clone size, J gene, CDR3 protein, CDR3 DNA. The D gene is left open where the match is weak. Rows may omit the clone size; those that give it use once, few, many or a size class.

D gene: -
V gene: TRBV20-1
clone size: -
J gene: TRBJ1-2
CDR3 protein: CSASGGQGKVDYGYTF
CDR3 DNA: TGCAGTGCTAGCGGTGGCCAGGGGAAGGTGGACTATGGCTACACCTTC

D gene: -
V gene: TRBV11-2
clone size: many
J gene: TRBJ2-2
CDR3 protein: CASSSDVRRITGELFF
CDR3 DNA: TGTGCCAGCAGCTCAGACGTGCGACGGATTACCGGGGAGCTGTTTTTT

D gene: -
V gene: TRBV7-9
clone size: many
J gene: TRBJ1-2
CDR3 protein: CASSLADRLRGGYGYTF
CDR3 DNA: TGTGCCAGCAGCTTAGCGGATCGGCTGCGGGGTGGTTATGGCTACACCTTC

D gene: TRBD1
V gene: TRBV2
clone size: many
J gene: TRBJ1-6
CDR3 protein: CASSERPGGGRPLHF
CDR3 DNA: TGTGCCAGCAGTGAAAGGCCAGGGGGCGGGAGGCCCCTCCACTTT

D gene: TRBD1
V gene: TRBV25-1
clone size: -
J gene: TRBJ2-2
CDR3 protein: CASSGRTGATPRLTGELFF
CDR3 DNA: TGTGCCAGCAGTGGGCGGACAGGGGCCACCCCGAGATTAACCGGGGAGCTGTTTTTT

D gene: TRBD2
V gene: TRBV5-1
clone size: -
J gene: TRBJ2-7
CDR3 protein: CASSLALAGNYEQYF
CDR3 DNA: TGCGCCAGCAGCTTAGCCCTAGCGGGAAACTACGAGCAGTACTTC

D gene: -
V gene: TRBV7-9
clone size: -
J gene: TRBJ1-5
CDR3 protein: CASSWVDGGGQHF
CDR3 DNA: TGTGCCAGCAGCTGGGTTGATGGGGGAGGCCAGCATTTT

D gene: -
V gene: TRBV15
clone size: -
J gene: TRBJ2-2
CDR3 protein: CATSRGTGTNTGELFF
CDR3 DNA: TGTGCCACCAGCAGAGGTACCGGGACGAACACCGGGGAGCTGTTTTTT

D gene: -
V gene: TRBV19
clone size: few
J gene: TRBJ2-2
CDR3 protein: CASSKGAGTLNTGELFF
CDR3 DNA: TGTGCCAGTAGTAAAGGCGCCGGGACACTCAACACCGGGGAGCTGTTTTTT

D gene: -
V gene: TRBV29-1
clone size: few
J gene: TRBJ1-5
CDR3 protein: CSVVWTEPQHF
CDR3 DNA: TGCAGCGTCGTATGGACTGAGCCCCAGCATTTT

D gene: TRBD1
V gene: TRBV5-1
clone size: -
J gene: TRBJ2-5
CDR3 protein: CASSLPGQYQETQYF
CDR3 DNA: TGCGCCAGCAGCTTGCCGGGACAGTACCAAGAGACCCAGTACTTC

D gene: -
V gene: TRBV10-3
clone size: once
J gene: TRBJ2-1
CDR3 protein: CAISESGGIDEQFF
CDR3 DNA: TGTGCCATCAGTGAGTCAGGGGGTATCGATGAGCAGTTCTTC

D gene: TRBD2
V gene: TRBV20-1
clone size: many
J gene: TRBJ2-7
CDR3 protein: CSHPGGRPYEQYF
CDR3 DNA: TGCAGCCACCCGGGGGGAAGGCCCTACGAGCAGTACTTC

D gene: TRBD1
V gene: TRBV25-1
clone size: many
J gene: TRBJ2-2
CDR3 protein: CASSEGTGPTGELFF
CDR3 DNA: TGTGCCAGCAGTGAAGGGACAGGCCCGACCGGGGAGCTGTTTTTT

D gene: -
V gene: TRBV2
clone size: -
J gene: TRBJ1-5
CDR3 protein: CAISAGNQPQHF
CDR3 DNA: TGTGCCATCAGTGCAGGGAATCAGCCCCAGCATTTT

D gene: -
V gene: TRBV7-9
clone size: -
J gene: TRBJ1-1
CDR3 protein: CASSQMSAEAFF
CDR3 DNA: TGTGCCAGCAGCCAGATGAGCGCTGAAGCTTTCTTT

D gene: -
V gene: TRBV5-4
clone size: -
J gene: TRBJ2-7
CDR3 protein: CASSLSGGTSGEQYF
CDR3 DNA: TGTGCCAGCAGCTTAAGTGGAGGGACCTCGGGCGAGCAGTACTTC

D gene: TRBD2
V gene: TRBV20-1
clone size: -
J gene: TRBJ2-2
CDR3 protein: CSARIVGRAFAGELFF
CDR3 DNA: TGCAGTGCTAGAATTGTAGGGAGGGCCTTCGCCGGGGAGCTGTTTTTT

D gene: TRBD1
V gene: TRBV10-2
clone size: many
J gene: TRBJ2-6
CDR3 protein: CASSADRARAANVLTF
CDR3 DNA: TGCGCCAGCAGTGCGGACAGGGCAAGAGCGGCCAACGTCCTGACTTTC

D gene: -
V gene: TRBV25-1
clone size: -
J gene: TRBJ2-3
CDR3 protein: CASKMASSTDTQYF
CDR3 DNA: TGTGCCAGCAAAATGGCATCTAGCACAGATACGCAGTATTTT

D gene: -
V gene: TRBV15
clone size: -
J gene: TRBJ1-2
CDR3 protein: CATSREKAGYTF
CDR3 DNA: TGTGCCACCAGCAGGGAAAAGGCTGGCTACACCTTC

D gene: -
V gene: TRBV7-3
clone size: -
J gene: TRBJ1-6
CDR3 protein: CASSLNLNSPLHF
CDR3 DNA: TGTGCCAGCAGCTTAAATCTGAATTCACCCCTCCACTTT

D gene: -
V gene: TRBV24-1
clone size: many
J gene: TRBJ1-1
CDR3 protein: CATSPNSPRNTEAFF
CDR3 DNA: TGTGCCACCAGTCCCAATAGCCCGAGGAACACTGAAGCTTTCTTT

D gene: -
V gene: TRBV10-3
clone size: few
J gene: TRBJ1-2
CDR3 protein: CAIRSEQGLSRNYGYTF
CDR3 DNA: TGTGCCATCAGGTCCGAGCAGGGGTTAAGTCGTAACTATGGCTACACCTTC

D gene: -
V gene: TRBV15
clone size: few
J gene: TRBJ2-7
CDR3 protein: CATSPAPGGWYEQYF
CDR3 DNA: TGTGCCACCAGCCCAGCTCCGGGGGGCTGGTACGAGCAGTACTTC

D gene: TRBD1
V gene: TRBV7-3
clone size: many
J gene: TRBJ2-7
CDR3 protein: CASCLDRTHSYEQYF
CDR3 DNA: TGTGCCAGCTGTCTGGACAGGACTCACTCCTACGAGCAGTACTTC

D gene: -
V gene: TRBV7-8
clone size: many
J gene: TRBJ1-4
CDR3 protein: CASRQGVSNEKLFF
CDR3 DNA: TGTGCATCCCGCCAGGGCGTCTCTAATGAAAAACTGTTTTTT

D gene: TRBD2
V gene: TRBV2
clone size: few
J gene: TRBJ2-5
CDR3 protein: CAISDSSGRQETQYF
CDR3 DNA: TGTGCCATCAGTGATTCTAGCGGGAGGCAAGAGACCCAGTACTTC

D gene: -
V gene: TRBV25-1
clone size: many
J gene: TRBJ1-6
CDR3 protein: CASSEGTRVYNSPLHF
CDR3 DNA: TGTGCCAGCAGTGAGGGAACCAGGGTATATAATTCACCCCTCCACTTT

D gene: -
V gene: TRBV7-6
clone size: -
J gene: TRBJ1-6
CDR3 protein: CASSLDTGSNSPLHF
CDR3 DNA: TGTGCCAGCAGCTTAGATACAGGGAGTAATTCACCCCTCCACTTT

D gene: -
V gene: TRBV2
clone size: many
J gene: TRBJ2-5
CDR3 protein: CASSLLTQRQETQYF
CDR3 DNA: TGTGCCAGCAGTCTACTGACACAACGGCAAGAGACCCAGTACTTC

D gene: -
V gene: TRBV20-1
clone size: many
J gene: TRBJ2-7
CDR3 protein: CSPANQGRAYEQYF
CDR3 DNA: TGCAGTCCAGCTAATCAGGGACGGGCCTACGAGCAGTACTTC

D gene: -
V gene: TRBV7-8
clone size: -
J gene: TRBJ1-5
CDR3 protein: CASSLAGAQPQHF
CDR3 DNA: TGTGCCAGCAGCTTAGCAGGGGCCCAGCCCCAGCATTTT

D gene: TRBD1
V gene: TRBV2
clone size: few
J gene: TRBJ1-5
CDR3 protein: CASRETGVGNQPQHF
CDR3 DNA: TGTGCCAGCAGGGAGACAGGGGTGGGCAATCAGCCCCAGCATTTT

D gene: -
V gene: TRBV7-7
clone size: -
J gene: TRBJ2-7
CDR3 protein: CASSLGPLAVF
CDR3 DNA: TGTGCCAGCAGTTTAGGGCCCCTCGCCGTCTTC

D gene: TRBD2
V gene: TRBV20-1
clone size: -
J gene: TRBJ2-2
CDR3 protein: CSAPAPWGGGGSGELFF
CDR3 DNA: TGCAGTGCTCCGGCGCCTTGGGGGGGGGGAGGAAGCGGGGAGCTGTTTTTT

D gene: -
V gene: TRBV10-3
clone size: -
J gene: TRBJ1-3
CDR3 protein: CASSASPTINTIYF
CDR3 DNA: TGTGCCAGCAGTGCGAGCCCGACCATAAACACCATATATTTT

D gene: -
V gene: TRBV6-5
clone size: -
J gene: TRBJ1-5
CDR3 protein: CASSSTRRGLLQPQHF
CDR3 DNA: TGTGCCAGCAGTTCCACGCGACGGGGTCTCCTCCAGCCCCAGCATTTT

D gene: -
V gene: TRBV7-9
clone size: many
J gene: TRBJ1-1
CDR3 protein: CATEQVEAFF
CDR3 DNA: TGTGCCACGGAACAGGTTGAAGCTTTCTTT

D gene: TRBD1
V gene: TRBV9
clone size: few
J gene: TRBJ1-6
CDR3 protein: CASSPSMTGNSPLHF
CDR3 DNA: TGTGCCAGCTCACCTAGCATGACAGGGAATTCACCCCTCCACTTT

D gene: -
V gene: TRBV20-1
clone size: many
J gene: TRBJ1-5
CDR3 protein: CSAESGYNQPQHF
CDR3 DNA: TGCAGTGCCGAATCGGGGTACAATCAGCCCCAGCATTTT

D gene: -
V gene: TRBV19
clone size: many
J gene: TRBJ2-2
CDR3 protein: CASKSPRANTGELFF
CDR3 DNA: TGTGCCAGTAAAAGCCCACGTGCGAACACCGGGGAGCTGTTTTTT

D gene: -
V gene: TRBV20-1
clone size: few
J gene: TRBJ1-3
CDR3 protein: CSAVLRWGDRRREGNTIYF
CDR3 DNA: TGCAGTGCTGTTTTAAGGTGGGGGGATCGTCGCCGAGAGGGAAACACCATATATTTT

D gene: -
V gene: TRBV19
clone size: -
J gene: TRBJ1-1
CDR3 protein: CASSTLTEAFF
CDR3 DNA: TGTGCCAGTAGTACGCTGACTGAAGCTTTCTTT

D gene: -
V gene: TRBV5-1
clone size: few
J gene: TRBJ2-7
CDR3 protein: CASSFTEGVYEQYF
CDR3 DNA: TGTGCCAGCAGTTTCACCGAGGGGGTCTACGAGCAGTACTTC

D gene: TRBD1
V gene: TRBV12-3/TRBV12-4
clone size: many
J gene: TRBJ1-6
CDR3 protein: CASSPPDRVSPLHF
CDR3 DNA: TGTGCCAGCAGTCCCCCGGACAGGGTTTCACCCCTCCACTTT

D gene: -
V gene: TRBV19
clone size: -
J gene: TRBJ2-7
CDR3 protein: CASSRVGMSYEQYF
CDR3 DNA: TGTGCCAGTAGTAGGGTAGGGATGTCCTACGAGCAGTACTTC

D gene: -
V gene: TRBV6-6
clone size: few
J gene: TRBJ2-2
CDR3 protein: CASSRPWNTGELFF
CDR3 DNA: TGTGCCAGCAGCAGACCCTGGAACACCGGGGAGCTGTTTTTT

D gene: -
V gene: TRBV20-1
clone size: -
J gene: TRBJ2-5
CDR3 protein: CSARGGGLGQETQYF
CDR3 DNA: TGCAGTGCTAGAGGTGGGGGACTCGGCCAAGAGACCCAGTACTTC

D gene: -
V gene: TRBV9
clone size: -
J gene: TRBJ2-5
CDR3 protein: CASSPDSIRPGGTQYF
CDR3 DNA: TGTGCCAGCAGCCCCGATTCGATCCGCCCTGGGGGGACCCAGTACTTC

D gene: TRBD2
V gene: TRBV10-2
clone size: many
J gene: TRBJ2-7
CDR3 protein: CASSAGTSGTEQYF
CDR3 DNA: TGTGCCAGCAGCGCAGGGACTAGCGGCACAGAGCAGTACTTC

D gene: TRBD2
V gene: TRBV24-1
clone size: -
J gene: TRBJ2-5
CDR3 protein: CATGEREGETQYF
CDR3 DNA: TGTGCCACCGGGGAGCGGGAGGGAGAGACCCAGTACTTC

D gene: TRBD1
V gene: TRBV2
clone size: many
J gene: TRBJ1-5
CDR3 protein: CASSMDRNQPQHF
CDR3 DNA: TGTGCCAGCAGCATGGACAGGAATCAGCCCCAGCATTTT

D gene: -
V gene: TRBV20-1
clone size: many
J gene: TRBJ1-1
CDR3 protein: CSARGANTEAFF
CDR3 DNA: TGCAGTGCGAGAGGAGCGAACACTGAAGCTTTCTTT

D gene: -
V gene: TRBV4-3
clone size: -
J gene: TRBJ2-5
CDR3 protein: CASSQDSTSGGTQYF
CDR3 DNA: TGCGCCAGCAGCCAAGATAGTACATCTGGGGGGACCCAGTACTTC